This TCR beta chain is from a study of lymphopenia after photon versus proton radiotherapy. General observations from the study: Proton therapy kept repertoires fairly stable, unlike photons, which gained effector/memory cells. Better survival with proton therapy was suggested as possible, not demonstrated. After the lymphocyte nadir, photon-treated repertoires showed oligoclonal expansion, especially of CD8+ Temra cells.

The germline V gene encodes CDR1 MDHEN and CDR2 SYDVKM. The junction had 11 bases not matched to a gene; V was cut back by 5 bases and J by 6 bases. This CDR3 contains 15 residues. About this clone itself: Its antigen is not identified.

TCRdb's table, derived via immunoSEQ multiplex PCR, lists solely in-frame clones and lacks some. Counted here are fewer than 30,000 clones, roughly 80% occurring once; the ten biggest clones make up roughly 3.5%. The chain joins TRBV28 to TRBJ2-7, with TRBD1 matching 9 bases. This TCR was recovered from a woman in her forties or fifties with pancreatic cancer. The source material was peripheral blood, sampled from a patient treated with photon-based radiotherapy. CDR3 coding DNA: TGTGCCAGCAGTAGCCCGGGACAGGGAGGCGGCGAGCAGTACTTC. This gives the protein CASSSPGQGGGEQYF. Using reference TRBV28 and TRBJ2-7 for the parts outside the CDR3, the full variable domain is DVKVTQSSRYLVKRTGEKVFLECVQDMDHENMFWYRQDPGLGLRLIYFSYDVKMKEKGDIPEGYSVSREKKERFSLILESASTNQTSMYLCASSSPGQGGGEQYFGPGTRLTVT.